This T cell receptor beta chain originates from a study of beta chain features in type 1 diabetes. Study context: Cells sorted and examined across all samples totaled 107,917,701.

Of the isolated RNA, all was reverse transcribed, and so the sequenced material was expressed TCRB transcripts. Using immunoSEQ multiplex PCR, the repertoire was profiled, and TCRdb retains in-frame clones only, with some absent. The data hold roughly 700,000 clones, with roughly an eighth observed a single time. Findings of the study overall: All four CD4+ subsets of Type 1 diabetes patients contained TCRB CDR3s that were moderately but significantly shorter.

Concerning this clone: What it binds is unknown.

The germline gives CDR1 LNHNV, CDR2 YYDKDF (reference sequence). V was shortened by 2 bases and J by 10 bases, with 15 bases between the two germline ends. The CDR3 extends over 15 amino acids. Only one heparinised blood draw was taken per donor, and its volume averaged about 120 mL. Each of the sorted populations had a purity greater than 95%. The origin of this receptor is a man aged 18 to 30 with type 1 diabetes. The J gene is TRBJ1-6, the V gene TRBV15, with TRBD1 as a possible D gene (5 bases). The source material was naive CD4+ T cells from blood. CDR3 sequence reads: CATSRPDSRDSPLHF. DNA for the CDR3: TGTGCCACCAGCAGACCTGACAGTAGGGACTCACCCCTCCACTTT.